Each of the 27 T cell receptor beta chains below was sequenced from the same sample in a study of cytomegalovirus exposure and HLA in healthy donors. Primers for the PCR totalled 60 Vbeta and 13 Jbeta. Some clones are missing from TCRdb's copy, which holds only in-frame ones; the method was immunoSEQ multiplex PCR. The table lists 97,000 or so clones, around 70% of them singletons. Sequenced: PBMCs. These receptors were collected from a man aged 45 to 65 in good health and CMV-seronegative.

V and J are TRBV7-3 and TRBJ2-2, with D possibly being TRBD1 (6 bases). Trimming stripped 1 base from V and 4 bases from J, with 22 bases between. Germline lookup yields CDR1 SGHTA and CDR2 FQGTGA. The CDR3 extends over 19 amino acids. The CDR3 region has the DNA TGTGCCAGCAGCTTAAAAGCCCGGACAGTGCCTCAGGGCACCGGGGAGCTGTTTTTT. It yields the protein CASSLKARTVPQGTGELFF.

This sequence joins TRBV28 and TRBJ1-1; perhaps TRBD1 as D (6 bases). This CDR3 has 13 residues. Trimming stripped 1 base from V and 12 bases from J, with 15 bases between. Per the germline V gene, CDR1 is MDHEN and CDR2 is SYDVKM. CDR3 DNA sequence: TGTGCCAGCAGTTTATCGGGGACACCTCAGACTTTCTTT. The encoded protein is CASSLSGTPQTFF.

The CDR3 loop is CASSPGGLGGETQYF. DNA for the CDR3: TGTGCCAGCAGCCCAGGGGGACTAGGTGGGGAGACCCAGTACTTC. V usage is TRBV7-9 and J usage is TRBJ2-5, with D possibly TRBD2 on 8 matching bases. CDR3 length: 15 residues. V lost 5 bases to trimming and J lost 5 bases, with 18 bases between them. Germline V gives CDR1 SEHNR, CDR2 FQNEAQ (reference sequence). Combining the CDR3 with reference TRBV7-9 and TRBJ2-5 gives the whole variable domain DTGVSQNPRHKITKRGQNVTFRCDPISEHNRLYWYRQTLGQGPEFLTYFQNEAQLEKSRLLSDRFSAERPKGSFSTLEIQRTEQGDSAMYLCASSPGGLGGETQYFGPGTRLLVL.

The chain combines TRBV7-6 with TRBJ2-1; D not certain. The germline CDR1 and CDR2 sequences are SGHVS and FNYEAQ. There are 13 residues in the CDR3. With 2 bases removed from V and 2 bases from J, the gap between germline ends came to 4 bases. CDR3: CASSLSPYNEQFF. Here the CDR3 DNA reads TGTGCCAGCAGCTTAAGCCCCTACAATGAGCAGTTCTTC.

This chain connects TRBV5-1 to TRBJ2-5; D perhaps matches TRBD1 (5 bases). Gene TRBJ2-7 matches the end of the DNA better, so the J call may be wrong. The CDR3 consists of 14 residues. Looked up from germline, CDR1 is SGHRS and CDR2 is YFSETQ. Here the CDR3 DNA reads TGCGCCAGCAGCGTACAGGAAAGTTCCTACGAGCAGTACTTC. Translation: CASSVQESSYEQYF.

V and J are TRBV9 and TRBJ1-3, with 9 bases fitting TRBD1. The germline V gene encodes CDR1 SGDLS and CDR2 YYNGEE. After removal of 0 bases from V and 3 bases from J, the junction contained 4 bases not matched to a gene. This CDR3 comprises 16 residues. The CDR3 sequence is CASSVAPTGGGNTIYF. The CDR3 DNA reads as TGTGCCAGCAGCGTAGCCCCGACAGGGGGTGGAAACACCATATATTTT.

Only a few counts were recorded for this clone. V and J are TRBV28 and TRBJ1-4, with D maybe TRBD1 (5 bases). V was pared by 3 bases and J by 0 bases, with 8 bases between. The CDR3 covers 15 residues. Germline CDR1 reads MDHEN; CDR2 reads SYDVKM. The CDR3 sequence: CASSFPGATNEKLFF. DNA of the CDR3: TGTGCCAGCAGTTTCCCGGGGGCAACTAATGAAAAACTGTTTTTT.

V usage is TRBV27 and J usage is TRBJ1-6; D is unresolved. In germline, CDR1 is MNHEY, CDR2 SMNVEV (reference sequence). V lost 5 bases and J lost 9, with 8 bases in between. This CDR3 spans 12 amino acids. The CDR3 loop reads CASSPLGSPLHF. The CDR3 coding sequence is TGTGCCAGCAGTCCCCTCGGTTCACCCCTCCACTTT.

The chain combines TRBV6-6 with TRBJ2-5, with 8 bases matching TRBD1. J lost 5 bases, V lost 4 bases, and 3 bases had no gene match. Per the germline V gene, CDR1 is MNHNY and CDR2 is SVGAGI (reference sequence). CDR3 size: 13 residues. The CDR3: CASSSTGGETQYF. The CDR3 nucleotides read TGTGCCAGCAGTTCAACAGGGGGGGAGACCCAGTACTTC.

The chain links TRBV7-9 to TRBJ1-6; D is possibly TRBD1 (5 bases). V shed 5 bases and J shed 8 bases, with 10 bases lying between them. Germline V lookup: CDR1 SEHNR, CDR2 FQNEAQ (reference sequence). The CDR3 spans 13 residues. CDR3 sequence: CASSPGGDSPLHF. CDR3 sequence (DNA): TGTGCCAGCAGCCCCGGGGGGGATTCACCCCTCCACTTT.

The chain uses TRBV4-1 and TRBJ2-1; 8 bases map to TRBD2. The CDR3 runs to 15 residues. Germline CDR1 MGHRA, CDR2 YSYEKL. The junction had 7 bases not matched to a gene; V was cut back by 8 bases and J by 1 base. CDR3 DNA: TGCGCCAGCGGGGGAACTAGCGGTTCCTACAATGAGCAGTTCTTC. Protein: CASGGTSGSYNEQFF.

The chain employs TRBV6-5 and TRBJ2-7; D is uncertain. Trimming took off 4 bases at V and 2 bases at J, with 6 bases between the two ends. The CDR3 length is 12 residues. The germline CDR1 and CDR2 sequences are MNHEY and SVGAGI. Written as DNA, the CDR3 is TGTGCCAGCAGTTCACAGACCTACGAGCAGTACTTC. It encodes CASSSQTYEQYF.

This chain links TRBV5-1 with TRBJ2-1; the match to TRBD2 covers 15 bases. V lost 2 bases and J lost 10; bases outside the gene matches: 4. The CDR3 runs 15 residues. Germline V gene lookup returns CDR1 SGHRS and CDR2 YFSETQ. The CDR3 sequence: CASSLGLAGGREQFF. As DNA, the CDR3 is TGCGCCAGCAGCTTAGGACTAGCGGGGGGGAGAGAGCAGTTCTTC.

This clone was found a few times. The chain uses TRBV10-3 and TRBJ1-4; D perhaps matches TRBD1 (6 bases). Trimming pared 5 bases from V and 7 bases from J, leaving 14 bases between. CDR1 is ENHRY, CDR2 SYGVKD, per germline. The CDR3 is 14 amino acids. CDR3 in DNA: TGTGCCATCAGTAGGACAGTCTATTTTGAAAAACTGTTTTTT. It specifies CAISRTVYFEKLFF.

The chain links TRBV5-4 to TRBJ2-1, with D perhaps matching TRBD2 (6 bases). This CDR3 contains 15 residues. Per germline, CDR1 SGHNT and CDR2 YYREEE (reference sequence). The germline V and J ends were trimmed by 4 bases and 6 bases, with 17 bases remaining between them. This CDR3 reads CASSLGPTSVNEQFF. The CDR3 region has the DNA TGTGCCAGCAGCCTCGGGCCGACTAGTGTCAATGAGCAGTTCTTC.

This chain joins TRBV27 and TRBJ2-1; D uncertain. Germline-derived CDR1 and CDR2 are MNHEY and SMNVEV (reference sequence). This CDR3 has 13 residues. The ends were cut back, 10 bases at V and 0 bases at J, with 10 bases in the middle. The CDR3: CATRPSSYNEQFF. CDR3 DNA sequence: TGTGCCACCCGTCCTAGCTCCTACAATGAGCAGTTCTTC.

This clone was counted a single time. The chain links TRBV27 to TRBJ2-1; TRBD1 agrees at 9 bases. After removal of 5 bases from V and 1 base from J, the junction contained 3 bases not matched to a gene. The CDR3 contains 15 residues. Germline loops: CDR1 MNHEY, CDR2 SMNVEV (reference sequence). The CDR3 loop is CASSRTGDSYNEQFF. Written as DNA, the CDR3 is TGTGCCAGCAGTCGGACAGGGGATTCCTACAATGAGCAGTTCTTC.

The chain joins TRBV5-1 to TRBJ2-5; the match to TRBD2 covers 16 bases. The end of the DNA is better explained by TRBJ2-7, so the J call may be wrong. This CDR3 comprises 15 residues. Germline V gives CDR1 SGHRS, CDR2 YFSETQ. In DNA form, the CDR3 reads TGCGCCAGGGGGACTAGCGGGGGGGCGTCCTACGAGCAGTACTTC. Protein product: CARGTSGGASYEQYF.

CDR3 residues: CASSFTPPGTPHSKWTQYF. CDR3 DNA: TGTGCCAGCAGTTTTACCCCCCCCGGGACTCCCCACTCCAAGTGGACCCAGTACTTC. The J gene is TRBJ2-5, the V gene TRBV27, with D tentatively TRBD2 (6 bases). The CDR3 has 19 amino acids. Germline CDR1 MNHEY, CDR2 SMNVEV (reference sequence). V was pared by 3 bases and J by 7 bases, with 30 bases between.

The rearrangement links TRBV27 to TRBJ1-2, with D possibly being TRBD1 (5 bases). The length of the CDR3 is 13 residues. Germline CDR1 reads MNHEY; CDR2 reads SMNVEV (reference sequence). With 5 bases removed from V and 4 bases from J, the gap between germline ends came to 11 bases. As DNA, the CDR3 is TGTGCCAGCAGTGCAGGGACTGTCTATGGCTACACCTTC. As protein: CASSAGTVYGYTF.

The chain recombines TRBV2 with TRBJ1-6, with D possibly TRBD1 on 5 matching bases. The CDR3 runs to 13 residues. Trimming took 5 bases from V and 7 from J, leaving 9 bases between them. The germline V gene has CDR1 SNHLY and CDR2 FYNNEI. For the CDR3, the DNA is TGTGCCAGCAGTTGGGGGGAAAATTCACCCCTCCACTTT. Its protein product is CASSWGENSPLHF.

The CDR3 sequence: CASSRGGGQLHEQYF. CDR3 in DNA: TGTGCCAGCAGCCGCGGGGGCGGGCAGCTACACGAGCAGTACTTC. V is TRBV7-9 and J is TRBJ2-7, with a tentative D call TRBD2 (7 bases). V dropped 5 bases and J dropped 5 bases, with 19 bases sitting between them. This CDR3 has 15 amino acids. Germline loops: CDR1 SEHNR, CDR2 FQNEAQ (reference sequence). The whole variable domain, filled in from reference TRBV7-9 and TRBJ2-7, reads DTGVSQNPRHKITKRGQNVTFRCDPISEHNRLYWYRQTLGQGPEFLTYFQNEAQLEKSRLLSDRFSAERPKGSFSTLEIQRTEQGDSAMYLCASSRGGGQLHEQYFGPGTRLTVT.

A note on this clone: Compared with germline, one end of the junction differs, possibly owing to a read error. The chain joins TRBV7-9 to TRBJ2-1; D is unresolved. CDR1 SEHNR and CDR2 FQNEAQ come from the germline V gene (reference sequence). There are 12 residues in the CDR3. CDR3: CSSSLSVNEQFF. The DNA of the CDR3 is TGTTCCAGCAGCTTAAGCGTAAATGAGCAGTTCTTC.

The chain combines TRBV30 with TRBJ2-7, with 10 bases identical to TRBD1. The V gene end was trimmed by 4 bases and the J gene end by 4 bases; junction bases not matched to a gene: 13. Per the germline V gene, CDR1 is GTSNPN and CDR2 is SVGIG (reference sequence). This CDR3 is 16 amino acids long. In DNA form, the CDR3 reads TGTGCCTGGATCCCTCCGACAGGGGGCGCGTATTACGAGCAGTACTTC. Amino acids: CAWIPPTGGAYYEQYF. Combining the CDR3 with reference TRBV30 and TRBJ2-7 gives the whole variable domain SQTIHQWPATLVQPVGSPLSLECTVEGTSNPNLYWYRQAAGRGLQLLFYSVGIGQISSEVPQNLSASRPQDRQFILSSKKLLLSDSGFYLCAWIPPTGGAYYEQYFGPGTRLTVT.

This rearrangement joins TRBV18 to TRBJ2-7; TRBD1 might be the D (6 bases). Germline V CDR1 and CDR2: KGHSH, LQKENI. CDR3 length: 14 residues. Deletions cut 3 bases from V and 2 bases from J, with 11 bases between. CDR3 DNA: TGTGCCAGCTCACCTACAGGGCGCGCCTACGAGCAGTACTTC. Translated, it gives CASSPTGRAYEQYF.

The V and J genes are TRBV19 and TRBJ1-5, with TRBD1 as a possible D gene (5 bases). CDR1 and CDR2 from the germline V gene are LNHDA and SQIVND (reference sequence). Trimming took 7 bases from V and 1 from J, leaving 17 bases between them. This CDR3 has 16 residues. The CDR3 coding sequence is TGTGCCAGTACCAAGACGGGGGTACGGAGCAATCAGCCCCAGCATTTT. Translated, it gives CASTKTGVRSNQPQHF.

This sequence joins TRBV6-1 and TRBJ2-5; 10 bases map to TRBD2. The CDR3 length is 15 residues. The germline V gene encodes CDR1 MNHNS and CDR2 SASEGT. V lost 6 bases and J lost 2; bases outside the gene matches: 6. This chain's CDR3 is CASRGVAGGQETQYF. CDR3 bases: TGTGCCAGCAGGGGCGTAGCGGGAGGACAAGAGACCCAGTACTTC.